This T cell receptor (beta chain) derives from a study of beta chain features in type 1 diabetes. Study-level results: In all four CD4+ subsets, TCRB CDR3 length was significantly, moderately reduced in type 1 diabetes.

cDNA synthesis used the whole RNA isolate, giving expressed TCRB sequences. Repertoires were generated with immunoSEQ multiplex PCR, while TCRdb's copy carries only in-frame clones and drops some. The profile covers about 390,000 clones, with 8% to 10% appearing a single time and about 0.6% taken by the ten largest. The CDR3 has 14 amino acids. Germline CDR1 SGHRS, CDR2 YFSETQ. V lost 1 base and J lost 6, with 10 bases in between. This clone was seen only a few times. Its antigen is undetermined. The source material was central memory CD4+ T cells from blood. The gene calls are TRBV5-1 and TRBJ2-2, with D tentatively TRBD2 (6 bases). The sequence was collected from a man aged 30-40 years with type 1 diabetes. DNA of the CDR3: TGCGCCAGCAGCTTGCCGGGAGAGGCCGGGGAGCTGTTTTTT. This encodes CASSLPGEAGELFF.